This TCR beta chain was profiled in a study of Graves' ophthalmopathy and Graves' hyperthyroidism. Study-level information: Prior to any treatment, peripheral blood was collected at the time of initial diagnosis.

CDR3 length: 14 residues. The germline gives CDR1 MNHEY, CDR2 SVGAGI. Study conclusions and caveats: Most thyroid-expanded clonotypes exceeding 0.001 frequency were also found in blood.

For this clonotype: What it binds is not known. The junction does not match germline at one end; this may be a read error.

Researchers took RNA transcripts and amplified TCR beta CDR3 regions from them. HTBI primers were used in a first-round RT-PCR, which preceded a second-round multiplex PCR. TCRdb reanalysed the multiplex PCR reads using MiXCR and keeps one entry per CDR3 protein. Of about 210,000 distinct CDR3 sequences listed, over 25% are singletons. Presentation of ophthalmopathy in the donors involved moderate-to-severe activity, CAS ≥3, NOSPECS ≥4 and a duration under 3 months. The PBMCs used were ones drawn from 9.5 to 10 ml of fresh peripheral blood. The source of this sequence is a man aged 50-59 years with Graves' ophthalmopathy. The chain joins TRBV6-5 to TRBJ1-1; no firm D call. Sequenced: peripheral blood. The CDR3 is CASSYASMNTEAFF. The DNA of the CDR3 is TGTGCCAGCAGTTACGCCTCGATGAACACTGAAGCCTTCTTT.